This paragraph reports one TCR beta chain. The PCR contained 60 Vbeta and 13 Jbeta primers. This table comes from immunoSEQ multiplex PCR, and its TCRdb copy is limited to in-frame clones, with some not included. Of nearly 110,000 clones listed, roughly 73% are singletons. The data were taken from a study of cytomegalovirus exposure and HLA in healthy donors. After removal of 4 bases from V and 7 bases from J, the junction contained 15 bases not matched to a gene. Germline CDR1 is SGHDT and CDR2 is YYEEEE. The CDR3 covers 17 residues. Sequenced input: PBMCs. The J gene is TRBJ2-1, the V gene TRBV5-6; TRBD1 matches 9 bases. This sequence was found in a man aged 35-49 years in good health and CMV-seronegative. DNA for the CDR3: TGTGCCAGCAGCCAGGGGACAGGGTCCCCTCGAGTAAATGAGCAGTTCTTC. Encoded protein: CASSQGTGSPRVNEQFF.